One sample yielded the 2 T cell receptor beta chains listed below, sequenced in a study of blood T cell repertoires in COVID-19. The assay was immunoSEQ multiplex PCR, and TCRdb's table has in-frame clones only and misses some. The sample contains 45,000 or so clones, over 80% of which appear only once. Input material: peripheral blood. These receptors came from an elderly woman with COVID-19, enrolled during active disease.

The V gene is TRBV12-5, the J gene TRBJ1-5, with unresolved D. The CDR3 totals 11 residues. The germline V gene has CDR1 LGHNT and CDR2 FRNRAP. Trimming took 5 bases from V and 4 from J, leaving 3 bases between them. The CDR3 here is CASGHNQPQHF. As DNA, the CDR3 is TGTGCTAGTGGTCATAATCAGCCCCAGCATTTT.

V gene TRBV10-3 combines with J gene TRBJ2-1, with a possible D match to TRBD1 (6 bases). The CDR3 covers 14 residues. Germline CDR1 reads ENHRY; CDR2 reads SYGVKD. The V gene lost 3 bases and the J gene lost 9 bases, with 15 bases spanning the gap. The CDR3 sequence: CAISDPTGSGEQFF. In nucleotides, the CDR3 is TGTGCCATCAGTGACCCCACAGGGTCAGGTGAGCAGTTCTTC.